These 6 T cell receptor beta chains share one sample of origin, sequenced in a study of blood T cell repertoires in COVID-19. Sequencing was performed with immunoSEQ multiplex PCR; in TCRdb, only in-frame clones are kept and a portion is missing. Of about 350,000 clones in the sample, roughly 87% were seen once. The sequenced sample was peripheral blood. Source of these receptors: a man younger than 45 with COVID-19, enrolled during active disease.

The chain recombines TRBV5-8 with TRBJ1-5; 9 nucleotides agree with TRBD1. Germline-derived CDR1 and CDR2 are SGHTS and YDEGEE. There are 18 residues in the CDR3. J gave up 5 bases and V 5 bases, and 17 bases lay outside the gene matches. The CDR3 protein is CASSYRGPGGTQYQPQHF. The CDR3 DNA reads as TGTGCCAGCAGTTACAGGGGGCCGGGGGGAACACAGTATCAGCCCCAGCATTTT.

This rearrangement joins TRBV6-2 or TRBV6-3 to TRBJ2-5; 10 nucleotides agree with TRBD2. The trim removed 2 bases at V and 0 bases at J, leaving 6 bases unmatched. CDR3 length equals 17 residues. The germline V gene has CDR1 MNHEY and CDR2 SVGEGT. Written as DNA, the CDR3 is TGTGCCAGCAGTTACCCCGGGACTAGCGCCTACCAAGAGACCCAGTACTTC. It encodes CASSYPGTSAYQETQYF.

The CDR3: CASSTPKGQGYEQYF. CDR3 nucleotide sequence: TGCGCCAGCAGCACCCCCAAGGGGCAGGGCTACGAGCAGTACTTC. This rearrangement joins TRBV10-1 to TRBJ2-7, with D possibly TRBD1 on 5 matching bases. The length of the CDR3 is 15 residues. Germline CDR1 reads WNHNN; CDR2 reads SYGVQD (reference sequence). The germline V and J ends were trimmed by 6 bases and 3 bases, with 18 bases remaining between them.

The rearrangement links TRBV6-4 to TRBJ2-1; the D gene is possibly TRBD1 (6 bases). CDR1 is MRHNA, CDR2 SNTAGT, per germline. Trimming removed 4 bases from V and 1 base from J, with 14 bases in between. This CDR3 contains 16 residues. The CDR3 region is CASSAQQGPSYNEQFF. Here the CDR3 DNA reads TGTGCCAGCAGTGCTCAACAGGGCCCTTCCTACAATGAGCAGTTCTTC.

The rearrangement joins TRBV4-3 to TRBJ2-1; the D gene is possibly TRBD2 (5 bases). Germline-derived CDR1 and CDR2 are LGHNA and YSLEER. Trimming took off 4 bases at V and 5 bases at J, with 21 bases between the two ends. The CDR3 extends over 17 amino acids. The DNA of the CDR3 is TGCGCCAGCAGCCGATTCGAACCGAGACTAACCAACAATGAGCAGTTCTTC. Protein: CASSRFEPRLTNNEQFF.

The chain joins TRBV7-9 to TRBJ1-1; 10 nucleotides match TRBD1. Germline V gene sequence: CDR1 SEHNR, CDR2 FQNEAQ (reference sequence). CDR3 length: 14 residues. Unmatched junction bases numbered 3, after V lost 4 bases and J lost 4 bases. The CDR3 sequence: CASSSRTGGTEAFF. The CDR3 DNA follows: TGTGCCAGCAGCTCCCGGACAGGGGGCACTGAAGCTTTCTTT.